The TCR beta chain described here comes from a study of early T cells in non-severe SARS-CoV-2 infection. Turning to the study itself: Unsorted whole blood bulk RNA was sequenced, with unpaired chains.

There are many counts of this clonotype. Individual cDNA molecules received unique molecular identifiers. Each CDR3 protein is one row after TCRdb ran MiXCR on the 5' RACE reads. The data show more than 65,000 distinct CDR3 sequences, approximately 13% seen once. The CDR3 spans 12 residues. Per germline, CDR1 MNHNS and CDR2 SASEGT. V dropped 1 base and J dropped 6 bases, with 6 bases sitting between them. This TCR derives from an adult who was a healthcare worker with PCR-confirmed SARS-CoV-2 infection or an uninfected control (not recorded which). The V and J genes are TRBV6-1 and TRBJ1-2; D ambiguous. The sample taken for sequencing was whole blood. This CDR3 reads CASSEDYDGYTF. The DNA for the CDR3 is TGTGCCAGCAGTGAAGACTATGATGGCTACACCTTC.